This T cell receptor (beta chain) was identified in a study of shared clonotypes between healthy human individuals. Background on the study: A couple of women and a few men aged 18 to 49 served as donors. Study-wide results and limits: Specimens sampled were limited to blood, with tissue repertoires likely differing.

The test was conducted at deep level. This table comes from immunoSEQ multiplex PCR, and its TCRdb copy is limited to in-frame clones, with some not included. The sample lists over a million clones, around 78% occurring once. Of note for this clone: What it binds is unknown.

Source material: memory CD4+ T cells from PBMCs. Stated subset: CD45RA-negative fraction. The sequence came from a young man in good health. Some clones in this sample may be carry-over from other donors' samples.

The CDR3 here is CASSQTGGAGVNTEAFF. In DNA, the CDR3 is TGTGCCAGCAGCCAGACAGGGGGCGCGGGAGTAAACACTGAAGCTTTCTTT. The chain carries TRBV7-9 and TRBJ1-1; 10 nucleotides agree with TRBD1. Losses at the gene ends were 5 bases for V and 2 bases for J; bases not matched to a gene: 11. The CDR3 extends over 17 amino acids. Germline CDR1 reads SEHNR; CDR2 reads FQNEAQ (reference sequence).